Below, one T cell receptor (beta chain) is given with its context. This record belongs to a study of blood T cell repertoires in COVID-19. The wider study: Specimens from acute and convalescent COVID-19 originated in the United States, Italy and Spain. PBMCs, B-cell-depleted T cells, or T cells were the source of the cDNA or gDNA that made up the material.

The germline V gene encodes CDR1 MNHEY and CDR2 SVGEGT. The CDR3 has 12 residues. Trimming cost V 9 bases and J 2 bases, with 11 bases left between them. Original analysis: Reference gene primer amplification gave estimated nucleated cell counts. Sequencing was performed with immunoSEQ multiplex PCR; in TCRdb, only in-frame clones are kept and a portion is missing. The DNA was the basis for D and trimming; V, J and clone size are from that table. The table shows approximately 390,000 clones, with around 90% occurring only once. The sequenced sample consisted of peripheral blood. The rearrangement joins TRBV6-2 or TRBV6-3 to TRBJ2-7; D is perhaps TRBD2 (8 bases). The clonotype was recovered from a man aged 18 to 30 with active or convalescent COVID-19. Here the CDR3 reads CASSGTAYEQYF. CDR3 nucleotide sequence: TGTGCCAGTAGCGGGACAGCCTACGAGCAGTACTTC.